This T cell receptor (beta chain) was found in a study of T cells after yellow fever vaccination. Study results and caveats: FACS-sorted repertoires might harbor abundant contaminating clonotypes from the bulk population.

The ends were cut back, 1 base at V and 5 bases at J, with 12 bases in the middle. Germline-derived CDR1 and CDR2 are SGHVS and FNYEAQ. The CDR3 sequence is 15 residues long. This clonotype came up a few times. What it recognizes is unknown. A 5'RACE template-switching step, the method used to make TCR cDNA, added a universal primer site and UMIs. TCRdb processed the 5' RACE reads anew with MiXCR; each CDR3 protein has one entry. Of some 560,000 distinct CDR3 sequences in the sample, roughly 21% are singletons; the top ten hold around an eighth. The source of this sequence is a man aged 25 to 40 who received the YFV17D yellow fever vaccine. The source material was PBMCs, sampled 15 days after the yellow fever booster vaccination. The gene calls are TRBV7-6 and TRBJ2-1, with D possibly being TRBD2 (5 bases). DNA for the CDR3: TGTGCCAGCAGCTTAGTCCCGGGAACAAACAATGAGCAGTTCTTC. Encoded protein: CASSLVPGTNNEQFF.